A selection of T cell receptor beta chains follows, all from one sample in a study of identical twins. TCRdb processed the 5' RACE reads anew with MiXCR; each CDR3 protein has one entry. Of hundreds of thousands of distinct CDR3 sequences detected, 15% to 20% appear once; the ten largest clones hold around 13%. These data were also reused for a study on T cells expressing NK-cell markers.

Sequencing was carried out using PBMCs. The source is a woman aged 18-30 years in good health. CDR3s leave out the opening cysteine and the closing phenylalanine or tryptophan. Clone size appears in some rows only: once, few, many, or a class for an expanded clone.

TRBV29-1,TRBJ2-7,.,SVGKGDRVNEQY
TRBV2,TRBJ2-1,few,ASSEGFSRAEQF
TRBV24-1,TRBJ2-3,.,ATSESTGLTDTQY
TRBV10-3,TRBJ2-1,.,AVSGLANNEQF
TRBV6-2/TRBV6-3,TRBJ2-1,.,ASGIGQGKNEQF
TRBV10-3,TRBJ2-3,few,ASRLAGQYTQY
TRBV20-1,TRBJ2-5,.,SAQLGSGETQY
TRBV6-1,TRBJ1-1,.,ASRGVNTEAF
TRBV25-1,TRBJ1-1,.,ASSEGWGVHTEAF
TRBV15,TRBJ2-7,.,ATSRAGTQPYEQY
TRBV3-1,TRBJ2-1,.,ASSQGQRGIYNEQF
TRBV15,TRBJ2-3,few,ATSPGDLRDTQY